This T cell receptor beta chain was observed in a study of T cell clonality in common variable immunodeficiency (dated by TCRdb to the mid-2010s). Here is what the overall study found, with its caveats: Even though DNA input was the same, control samples had an average of approximately 82,000 unique sequences each, compared with 30,000 to 40,000 in CVID samples. Healthy controls shared more TCRbeta clones with each other than CVID subjects shared among themselves (p < 0.0001). CVID TCRbeta sequences were reported to have fewer deletions and N-nucleotide insertions and to lack highly modified clones with 13 or more V deletions. It was noted by the authors that sequencing of the repertoires of T cell subpopulations would be needed to clarify the cause of the increased clonality in CVID. Correlations between repertoire features and clinical complications were limited by patient heterogeneity within the CVID cohort. Compared with healthy controls, CVID subjects showed increased TCRbeta clonality (t-test p = 0.018), a feature most characteristic of about a third of subjects.

Most of the CVID patients and most of the healthy controls were of Caucasian heritage. Heparinized peripheral whole blood samples of about 5 to 9 ml were collected from each donor. Genomic DNA from adults with common variable immune deficiency (CVID) and from healthy adult controls was used for sequencing of TCRbeta CDR3 repertoires. A total of about 22 healthy adult volunteers (around 12 female and 10 male; age range about 23 to 75 years, mean age roughly 34) were included in the control group. To isolate peripheral blood mononuclear cells, diluted blood was subjected to density centrifugation over Hypaque 1077 or Ficoll-Paque. Unsorted mononuclear cells served as the source of genomic DNA, which was extracted either by Qiagen column purification or by a centrifugation-based method. Inclusive of the bounding cysteine and phenylalanine, the CDR3 is 14 residues long. The DNA has 33 bases, all within the CDR3, and is read from base 1. Trimming takes 7 bases from V and 10 bases from J, and the germline ends sit 17 bases apart. CDR1 and CDR2, looked up from the germline V gene (reference sequence), are LNHDA and SQIVND.

For sequencing input, CVID and control samples contributed equivalent amounts of genomic DNA. For every sample, a 60 bp segment covering the rearranged TCRbeta CDR3 region was amplified and then sequenced. The immunoSEQ assay, a bias-corrected multiplex PCR combined with high-throughput sequencing, was used for TCRbeta amplification. The paper's processing steps were these. Every unique nucleotide sequence was considered a clone and was annotated with V, D and J genes, copy number and frequency. Sequences were labeled productive if in frame, and non-productive if out of frame or containing stop codons. Clonality was calculated from Shannon's entropy as previously described. The predicted amino acid sequences of productive clones were used to derive the mean CDR3 Kyte-Doolittle hydropathy. Using the R hclust function, scaled V gene usage was clustered hierarchically with Manhattan distance and complete linkage. Sharing of clones by CDR3 amino acid sequence was evaluated by resampling 12 repertoires per group over 100 rounds. The repertoires were screened for 70 published EBV-specific TCRbeta sequences and roughly 240 published CMV-specific TCRbeta sequences. After a couple of CVID samples that produced fewer than 10,000 sequences were dropped from the analysis, 42 CVID repertoires remained. Entries here come from immuneACCESS through TCRdb and include only in-frame sequences with V and J called. Some clones fail to appear in such tables; in the studies checked, an unresolved V gene covers under half of the shortfall, and the cause of the remainder is unknown. D and trimming come from the DNA, and the V and J calls and clone size come from that table. In this sample the table shows around 81,000 clones, and no singletons are among them. The ten biggest clones cover 0.8% of the sample.

This clone appeared many times. No cognate antigen has been identified for it. The read terminates 3 residues before the CDR3 end, so the remaining end is supplied by the germline J gene. The chain is made from TRBV19 and TRBJ1-6; possibly the D gene is TRBD1, per 5 matching bases. This clonotype originated in a person between 18 and 75 years old in good health. The sample taken for sequencing was peripheral blood mononuclear cells. The DNA read from the CDR3 is TGTGCCAGTACTGGTTCCACAGGTTTGTCACCC. Its protein reads: CASTGSTGLSP. The CDR3, in full, reads CASTGSTGLSPLHF. Extended through the reference TRBV19 and TRBJ1-6 proteins, this CDR3 yields the full variable domain: DGGITQSPKYLFRKEGQNVTLSCEQNLNHDAMYWYRQDPGQGLRLIYYSQIVNDFQKGDIAEGYSVSREKKESFPLTVTSAQKNPTAFYLCASTGSTGLSPLHFGNGTRLTVT.